This T cell receptor (beta chain) was identified in a study of CD8+ T cells in alopecia areata. Following RNA extraction, reverse transcription yielded cDNA that acted as the sequencing template. TCRdb's table, derived via immunoSEQ multiplex PCR, lists solely in-frame clones and lacks some. The table includes about 130,000 clones, about 47% detected once. V lost 7 bases and J lost 4, with 16 bases in between. Germline V lookup: CDR1 SGHVS, CDR2 FQNEAQ. The CDR3 is made up of 14 amino acids. The sequence was obtained from a human donor with alopecia areata. This chain joins TRBV7-8 and TRBJ1-2; D ambiguous. Source: CD8+ T cells sorted from blood, taken at week 0. CDR3 sequence (DNA): TGTGCCAGCACAGACCTGGCAGACCTCTATGGCTACACCTTC. Translated, it gives CASTDLADLYGYTF.